The entry below gives a single TCR beta chain sequence along with its context. The data were obtained in a study of blood T cell repertoires in COVID-19. At the level of the study: Spain, Italy and the United States supplied samples that represented acute and convalescent COVID-19.

Here immunoSEQ multiplex PCR was the method, and the copy in TCRdb shows in-frame clones only, minus some. The data show 120,000 or so clones, with approximately 82% seen just once and roughly 12% held by the top ten. The germline V and J ends were trimmed by 7 bases and 2 bases, with 18 bases remaining between them. CDR3 length: 15 residues. Germline assignment: CDR1 MRHNA and CDR2 SNTAGT. The chain recombines TRBV6-4 with TRBJ2-7; D possibly corresponds to TRBD2 (5 bases). This clonotype was sampled from a man aged 55-75 years with acute or convalescent COVID-19. Sequencing was carried out using peripheral blood. CDR3: CASTAPSRKTYEQYF. The DNA of the CDR3 is TGTGCCAGCACTGCACCTAGCAGGAAGACCTACGAGCAGTACTTC.